These T cell receptor beta chains were read from a single sample in a study of T cell repertoires in cytomegalovirus infection. Their specific antigens are unknown. MiXCR was run by TCRdb on the reads, yielding one entry per CDR3 protein. This table holds roughly 46,000 distinct CDR3 sequences, around 20% found once. The specimen sequenced was PBMCs, sequenced either directly or after in vitro stimulation (not recorded which). The receptors shown here come from a human donor in good health (CMV status not recorded). Some clones in this sample may be carry-over from other donors' samples. Both conserved end residues are part of each CDR3. D genes are given only for firm matches. Where a row states a size, it is once, few, many or the class of an expanded clone; other rows omit it.

d_call: -; v_call: TRBV7-9; clone_size: many; cdr3_length: 16; j_call: TRBJ2-1; cdr3_aa: CASSFEPGSSYNEQFF; cdr3_nt: TGTGCCAGCAGCTTCGAACCGGGGAGCTCCTACAATGAGCAGTTCTTC
d_call: -; v_call: TRBV7-9; clone_size: -; cdr3_length: 14; j_call: TRBJ1-2; cdr3_aa: CASTPLIGNYGYTF; cdr3_nt: TGTGCCAGCACCCCGTTGATCGGAAACTATGGCTACACCTTC
d_call: -; v_call: TRBV2; clone_size: -; cdr3_length: 11; j_call: TRBJ1-1; cdr3_aa: CASSRGAEAFF; cdr3_nt: TGTGCCAGCAGTCGCGGTGCAGAAGCTTTCTTT
d_call: TRBD2; v_call: TRBV20-1; clone_size: many; cdr3_length: 18; j_call: TRBJ2-3; cdr3_aa: CSARSGTSGGYLMDTQYF; cdr3_nt: TGCAGTGCTAGGAGTGGGACTAGCGGGGGTTACCTAATGGATACGCAGTATTTT
d_call: TRBD1; v_call: TRBV5-4; clone_size: -; cdr3_length: 16; j_call: TRBJ2-7; cdr3_aa: CASSQVDRDRGYEQYF; cdr3_nt: TGTGCCAGCAGCCAAGTCGACCGGGACAGGGGATACGAGCAGTACTTC
d_call: TRBD1; v_call: TRBV4-1; clone_size: few; cdr3_length: 15; j_call: TRBJ1-2; cdr3_aa: CASSPEGQSNYGYTF; cdr3_nt: TGCGCCAGCAGCCCCGAGGGACAGTCTAACTATGGCTACACCTTC
d_call: TRBD1; v_call: TRBV5-6; clone_size: -; cdr3_length: 14; j_call: TRBJ2-7; cdr3_aa: CASSIRDSSYEQYF; cdr3_nt: TGTGCCAGCAGCATCCGGGACAGCTCCTACGAGCAGTACTTC
d_call: TRBD2; v_call: TRBV7-8; clone_size: -; cdr3_length: 16; j_call: TRBJ2-5; cdr3_aa: CASSSGLVPGGETQYF; cdr3_nt: TGTGCCAGCAGCTCAGGACTAGTCCCCGGAGGCGAGACCCAGTACTTC
d_call: -; v_call: TRBV20-1; clone_size: -; cdr3_length: 12; j_call: TRBJ2-1; cdr3_aa: CSADLGGGEQFF; cdr3_nt: TGCAGTGCTGACCTAGGTGGTGGTGAGCAGTTCTTC
d_call: -; v_call: TRBV29-1; clone_size: many; cdr3_length: 14; j_call: TRBJ1-1; cdr3_aa: CSVEGGLLNTEAFF; cdr3_nt: TGCAGCGTTGAAGGGGGACTCCTGAACACTGAAGCTTTCTTT
d_call: -; v_call: TRBV6-1; clone_size: many; cdr3_length: 14; j_call: TRBJ2-5; cdr3_aa: CASRQSTAREAQYF; cdr3_nt: TGTGCCAGCAGACAGTCCACTGCCAGAGAGGCCCAGTACTTC
d_call: TRBD1; v_call: TRBV10-3; clone_size: many; cdr3_length: 15; j_call: TRBJ1-1; cdr3_aa: CAISEFGQGNTEAFF; cdr3_nt: TGTGCCATCAGTGAGTTCGGACAGGGGAACACTGAAGCTTTCTTT
d_call: -; v_call: TRBV7-9; clone_size: few; cdr3_length: 13; j_call: TRBJ2-3; cdr3_aa: CASSLPSTDTQYF; cdr3_nt: TGTGCCAGCAGCTTACCCTCCACAGATACGCAGTATTTT
d_call: -; v_call: TRBV7-2; clone_size: many; cdr3_length: 15; j_call: TRBJ2-7; cdr3_aa: CASSQDRLSSYEQYF; cdr3_nt: TGTGCCAGCAGCCAGGACAGACTTAGCTCCTACGAGCAGTACTTC
d_call: TRBD1; v_call: TRBV29-1; clone_size: -; cdr3_length: 13; j_call: TRBJ2-2; cdr3_aa: CSVGQGADGELFF; cdr3_nt: TGCAGCGTTGGCCAGGGGGCTGACGGGGAGCTGTTTTTT
d_call: TRBD2; v_call: TRBV28; clone_size: few; cdr3_length: 13; j_call: TRBJ2-1; cdr3_aa: CASRPGTTSEQFF; cdr3_nt: TGTGCCAGCAGGCCTGGGACTACCTCTGAGCAGTTCTTC
d_call: -; v_call: TRBV15; clone_size: -; cdr3_length: 17; j_call: TRBJ1-1; cdr3_aa: CATSRDVAEDADTEAFF; cdr3_nt: TGTGCCACCAGCAGAGATGTCGCTGAGGACGCCGACACTGAAGCTTTCTTT
d_call: -; v_call: TRBV24-1; clone_size: few; cdr3_length: 12; j_call: TRBJ1-2; cdr3_aa: CATSDFFDGYTF; cdr3_nt: TGTGCCACCAGTGATTTTTTTGATGGCTACACCTTC
d_call: -; v_call: TRBV27; clone_size: few; cdr3_length: 12; j_call: TRBJ1-5; cdr3_aa: CARPPSGQPQHF; cdr3_nt: TGTGCCAGACCCCCATCGGGCCAGCCCCAGCATTTT
d_call: TRBD1; v_call: TRBV7-9; clone_size: many; cdr3_length: 19; j_call: TRBJ2-6; cdr3_aa: CASSTSDRGYFSGANVLTF; cdr3_nt: TGTGCCAGCAGCACCTCGGACAGGGGGTACTTCTCTGGGGCCAACGTCCTGACTTTC
d_call: -; v_call: TRBV28; clone_size: few; cdr3_length: 13; j_call: TRBJ1-2; cdr3_aa: CASTEADGHGYTF; cdr3_nt: TGTGCCAGCACCGAGGCGGACGGGCATGGCTACACCTTC
d_call: TRBD1; v_call: TRBV11-2; clone_size: -; cdr3_length: 15; j_call: TRBJ2-2; cdr3_aa: CASSFGQGGTGELFF; cdr3_nt: TGTGCCAGCAGCTTTGGACAGGGGGGTACCGGGGAGCTGTTTTTT
d_call: TRBD1; v_call: TRBV10-3; clone_size: few; cdr3_length: 16; j_call: TRBJ1-5; cdr3_aa: CAISDHTGGSNQPQHF; cdr3_nt: TGTGCCATCAGTGACCATACAGGGGGTAGCAATCAGCCCCAGCATTTT
d_call: -; v_call: TRBV6-1; clone_size: -; cdr3_length: 14; j_call: TRBJ1-6; cdr3_aa: CASRQGLSNSPLHF; cdr3_nt: TGTGCCAGCAGGCAGGGGCTATCGAATTCACCCCTCCACTTT
d_call: -; v_call: TRBV6-5; clone_size: -; cdr3_length: 13; j_call: TRBJ2-5; cdr3_aa: CASSYSGVETQYF; cdr3_nt: TGTGCCAGCAGTTACTCAGGGGTGGAGACCCAGTACTTC
d_call: -; v_call: TRBV4-3; clone_size: many; cdr3_length: 13; j_call: TRBJ1-1; cdr3_aa: CASSNRAVTEAFF; cdr3_nt: TGCGCCAGCAGCAATCGAGCGGTCACTGAAGCTTTCTTT
d_call: -; v_call: TRBV7-8; clone_size: -; cdr3_length: 15; j_call: TRBJ1-2; cdr3_aa: CASSLAHQGSYCYTF; cdr3_nt: TGTGCCAGCAGCTTAGCGCATCAGGGGTCCTATTGCTACACCTTC
d_call: -; v_call: TRBV7-2; clone_size: -; cdr3_length: 15; j_call: TRBJ1-5; cdr3_aa: CASSSGLQSNQPQHF; cdr3_nt: TGTGCCAGCAGCTCGGGACTCCAAAGCAATCAGCCCCAGCATTTT
d_call: -; v_call: TRBV10-3; clone_size: -; cdr3_length: 12; j_call: TRBJ2-7; cdr3_aa: CAISAPAGEQYF; cdr3_nt: TGTGCCATCAGTGCCCCAGCGGGCGAGCAGTACTTC
d_call: -; v_call: TRBV18; clone_size: -; cdr3_length: 15; j_call: TRBJ1-2; cdr3_aa: CASSIDRTTNYGYTF; cdr3_nt: TGTGCCAGCTCCATAGACAGGACAACTAACTATGGCTACACCTTC
d_call: -; v_call: TRBV7-2; clone_size: many; cdr3_length: 13; j_call: TRBJ2-1; cdr3_aa: CASSLGSRNEQFF; cdr3_nt: TGTGCCAGCAGCTTAGGGTCCAGGAATGAGCAGTTCTTC
d_call: -; v_call: TRBV28; clone_size: once; cdr3_length: 14; j_call: TRBJ2-7; cdr3_aa: CASSLTGGWDEQYF; cdr3_nt: TGTGCCAGCAGTTTGACTGGGGGCTGGGACGAGCAGTACTTC
d_call: -; v_call: TRBV6-1; clone_size: many; cdr3_length: 17; j_call: TRBJ1-4; cdr3_aa: CASSISRGSGTNEKLFF; cdr3_nt: TGTGCCAGCAGCATCTCTCGAGGATCCGGGACTAATGAAAAACTGTTTTTT
d_call: TRBD2; v_call: TRBV7-2; clone_size: many; cdr3_length: 13; j_call: TRBJ2-7; cdr3_aa: CASSVSSGPRQYF; cdr3_nt: TGTGCCAGCAGCGTATCTAGCGGCCCCCGTCAGTACTTC
d_call: -; v_call: TRBV19; clone_size: -; cdr3_length: 16; j_call: TRBJ2-1; cdr3_aa: CASTSEGSLTYNEQFF; cdr3_nt: TGTGCCAGTACCTCCGAGGGCAGCCTCACCTACAATGAGCAGTTCTTC
d_call: -; v_call: TRBV11-2; clone_size: few; cdr3_length: 14; j_call: TRBJ2-1; cdr3_aa: CASSPLTLMYEQFF; cdr3_nt: TGTGCCAGCAGCCCCCTAACCCTTATGTATGAGCAGTTCTTC
d_call: TRBD1; v_call: TRBV10-3; clone_size: many; cdr3_length: 15; j_call: TRBJ2-1; cdr3_aa: CAISESLPTGNEQFF; cdr3_nt: TGTGCCATCAGTGAGTCCCTACCGACAGGGAATGAGCAGTTCTTC
d_call: -; v_call: TRBV25-1; clone_size: -; cdr3_length: 12; j_call: TRBJ1-6; cdr3_aa: CASSVSDSPLHF; cdr3_nt: TGTGCCAGCAGTGTATCGGATTCACCCCTCCACTTT
d_call: TRBD2; v_call: TRBV12-3/TRBV12-4; clone_size: many; cdr3_length: 15; j_call: TRBJ2-5; cdr3_aa: CASSLALAGAETQYF; cdr3_nt: TGTGCCAGCAGTTTAGCACTAGCGGGGGCGGAGACCCAGTACTTC
d_call: -; v_call: TRBV15; clone_size: -; cdr3_length: 14; j_call: TRBJ1-6; cdr3_aa: CATSTITGTSPLHF; cdr3_nt: TGTGCCACCAGCACGATAACAGGGACTTCACCCCTCCACTTT
d_call: TRBD2; v_call: TRBV20-1; clone_size: once; cdr3_length: 16; j_call: TRBJ2-5; cdr3_aa: CSATGGLLAGSETQYF; cdr3_nt: TGCAGTGCCACCGGGGGGCTACTAGCGGGATCAGAGACCCAGTACTTC
d_call: -; v_call: TRBV5-4; clone_size: -; cdr3_length: 11; j_call: TRBJ1-1; cdr3_aa: CASHVGTEAFF; cdr3_nt: TGTGCCAGCCACGTGGGTACTGAAGCTTTCTTT
d_call: -; v_call: TRBV27; clone_size: few; cdr3_length: 15; j_call: TRBJ2-1; cdr3_aa: CASMSRAESYNEQFF; cdr3_nt: TGTGCCAGCATGTCCAGGGCGGAGTCCTACAATGAGCAGTTCTTC
d_call: -; v_call: TRBV7-9; clone_size: many; cdr3_length: 14; j_call: TRBJ2-7; cdr3_aa: CASSPPRGGYEQYF; cdr3_nt: TGTGCCAGCAGCCCCCCCAGAGGGGGCTACGAGCAGTACTTC
d_call: -; v_call: TRBV28; clone_size: -; cdr3_length: 13; j_call: TRBJ2-7; cdr3_aa: CASSADRLREQYF; cdr3_nt: TGTGCCAGCAGTGCTGACAGGCTACGCGAGCAGTACTTC
d_call: -; v_call: TRBV12-3/TRBV12-4; clone_size: many; cdr3_length: 15; j_call: TRBJ2-2; cdr3_aa: CASSLGLLNTGELFF; cdr3_nt: TGTGCCAGCAGTTTAGGGCTGCTGAACACCGGGGAGCTGTTTTTT
d_call: TRBD2; v_call: TRBV6-1; clone_size: few; cdr3_length: 15; j_call: TRBJ2-3; cdr3_aa: CASSEAPGGPDTQYF; cdr3_nt: TGTGCCAGCAGTGAAGCGCCGGGAGGGCCCGATACGCAGTATTTT
d_call: -; v_call: TRBV29-1; clone_size: -; cdr3_length: 13; j_call: TRBJ2-1; cdr3_aa: CSATGGVYNEQFF; cdr3_nt: TGCAGCGCTACAGGGGGGGTCTACAATGAGCAGTTCTTC
d_call: TRBD2; v_call: TRBV27; clone_size: few; cdr3_length: 13; j_call: TRBJ2-3; cdr3_aa: CASNPRLGGAQYF; cdr3_nt: TGTGCCAGCAACCCACGGCTCGGGGGGGCGCAGTATTTT
d_call: -; v_call: TRBV7-2; clone_size: many; cdr3_length: 15; j_call: TRBJ2-3; cdr3_aa: CASSLESRRGDTQYF; cdr3_nt: TGTGCCAGCAGCTTAGAGTCACGGAGAGGGGATACGCAGTATTTT
d_call: TRBD1; v_call: TRBV14; clone_size: many; cdr3_length: 15; j_call: TRBJ2-7; cdr3_aa: CASSPQGQGVYEQYF; cdr3_nt: TGTGCCAGCAGCCCCCAGGGACAGGGAGTCTACGAGCAGTACTTC
d_call: TRBD2; v_call: TRBV10-3; clone_size: -; cdr3_length: 20; j_call: TRBJ2-6; cdr3_aa: CAISDLGGSPGFSGANVLTF; cdr3_nt: TGTGCCATCAGTGACCTAGGCGGGAGCCCGGGATTCTCTGGGGCCAACGTCCTGACTTTC
d_call: -; v_call: TRBV2; clone_size: -; cdr3_length: 14; j_call: TRBJ1-5; cdr3_aa: CASSGTGSNQPQHF; cdr3_nt: TGTGCCAGCAGCGGGACGGGTAGCAATCAGCCCCAGCATTTT
d_call: TRBD1; v_call: TRBV12-3/TRBV12-4; clone_size: -; cdr3_length: 14; j_call: TRBJ1-4; cdr3_aa: CASSPGQSNEKLFF; cdr3_nt: TGTGCCAGCAGTCCGGGACAGTCTAATGAAAAACTGTTTTTT
d_call: -; v_call: TRBV12-3/TRBV12-4; clone_size: few; cdr3_length: 15; j_call: TRBJ1-5; cdr3_aa: CASSLRGGGTKPQHF; cdr3_nt: TGTGCCAGCAGTTTAAGGGGGGGGGGGACTAAGCCCCAGCATTTT
d_call: TRBD1; v_call: TRBV4-1; clone_size: many; cdr3_length: 17; j_call: TRBJ1-1; cdr3_aa: CASSQEPPQGAPTEAFF; cdr3_nt: TGCGCCAGCAGCCAAGAGCCTCCTCAGGGGGCGCCCACTGAAGCTTTCTTT
d_call: TRBD2; v_call: TRBV9; clone_size: few; cdr3_length: 15; j_call: TRBJ2-1; cdr3_aa: CASSRLAGEGNEQFF; cdr3_nt: TGTGCCAGCAGCAGACTAGCGGGGGAGGGCAATGAGCAGTTCTTC
d_call: TRBD2; v_call: TRBV7-8; clone_size: -; cdr3_length: 15; j_call: TRBJ2-3; cdr3_aa: CASSYPSGRTDTQYF; cdr3_nt: TGTGCCAGCAGCTATCCGAGCGGGAGGACAGATACGCAGTATTTT
d_call: -; v_call: TRBV2; clone_size: many; cdr3_length: 14; j_call: TRBJ1-6; cdr3_aa: CASRTGSYNSPLHF; cdr3_nt: TGTGCCAGCAGAACAGGGTCATATAATTCACCCCTCCACTTT